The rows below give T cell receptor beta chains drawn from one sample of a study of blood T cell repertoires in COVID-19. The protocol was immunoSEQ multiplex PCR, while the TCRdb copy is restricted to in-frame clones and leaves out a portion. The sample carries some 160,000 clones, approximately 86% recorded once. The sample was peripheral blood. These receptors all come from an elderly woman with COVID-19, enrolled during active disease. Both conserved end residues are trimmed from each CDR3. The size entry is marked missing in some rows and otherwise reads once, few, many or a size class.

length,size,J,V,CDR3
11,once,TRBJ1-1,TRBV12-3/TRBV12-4,ASSTTGRTEAF
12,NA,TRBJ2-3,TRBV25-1,ASRWTGTTDTQY
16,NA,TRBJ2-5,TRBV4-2,ASSQVWKGSGEQETQY
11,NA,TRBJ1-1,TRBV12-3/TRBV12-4,ASSFQQGTEAF
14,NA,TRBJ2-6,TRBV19,ASSIGRDRVPNVLT
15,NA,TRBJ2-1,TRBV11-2,ASSPGLAGHLGNEQF
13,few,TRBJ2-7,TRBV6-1,ASSEAGTGAREQY
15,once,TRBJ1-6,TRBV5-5,ASSRTPRGGDNSPLH
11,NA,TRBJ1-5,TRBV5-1,ASRAGSNQPQH
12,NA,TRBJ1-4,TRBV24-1,ATSAAGPNEKLF
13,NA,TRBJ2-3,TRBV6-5,ASSYSGKGADTQY
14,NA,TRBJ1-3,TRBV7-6,ASSSSGTGARNTIY
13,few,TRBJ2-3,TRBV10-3,AISESGQGTDTQY
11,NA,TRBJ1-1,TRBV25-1,ASSPGMGTEAF
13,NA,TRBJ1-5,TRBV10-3,AISESGDRNQPQH
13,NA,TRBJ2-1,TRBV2,ASNQGNGGYNEQF
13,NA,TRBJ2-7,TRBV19,ASSPDRGGTYEQY